The rows below give T cell receptor beta chains drawn from one sample of a study of radiotherapy plus CTLA-4 blockade in lung cancer. Using immunoSEQ multiplex PCR, the repertoire was profiled, and TCRdb retains in-frame clones only, with some absent. In the table there are around 41,000 clones, less than 75% of which are singletons. The specimen was peripheral blood, collected from a patient treated with radiotherapy plus ipilimumab. These receptors were obtained from a human donor with non-small cell lung cancer who had a partial response to radiotherapy plus ipilimumab. The CDR3 runs from the conserved cysteine through the conserved F or W. Fields, in order: D gene, V gene, J gene, clone size, CDR3 protein, CDR3 DNA. The D gene is left open where the match is weak. Size tells how often a clone was seen (once, few, many) or the class of an expanded clone, and some rows leave it out.

TRBD1	TRBV7-2	TRBJ1-6	.	CASSLRQGLHF	TGTGCCAGCAGCTTAAGACAGGGACTCCACTTT
.	TRBV14	TRBJ1-1	many	CASSLGGSGSAEAFF	TGTGCCAGCAGCCTCGGAGGGAGCGGGTCGGCTGAAGCTTTCTTT
.	TRBV6-5	TRBJ1-2	few	CASTMGLGGSSYTF	TGTGCCAGCACCATGGGGCTGGGGGGGAGTAGCTACACCTTC
TRBD1	TRBV7-2	TRBJ2-2	.	CASGTTGSTGELFF	TGTGCCAGCGGGACGACAGGGTCCACCGGGGAGCTGTTTTTT
TRBD1	TRBV11-2	TRBJ1-2	few	CASSPGQGYGYTF	TGTGCCAGCAGCCCCGGACAGGGCTATGGCTACACCTTC
TRBD1	TRBV19	TRBJ1-2	.	CASSIVRGQGSVYGYTF	TGTGCCAGTAGTATAGTTCGGGGACAGGGGAGCGTCTATGGCTACACCTTC
TRBD2	TRBV6-1	TRBJ2-4	.	CASSGPSGRMGNTKNIQYF	TGTGCCAGCAGTGGTCCTAGCGGGAGAATGGGCAATACCAAAAACATTCAGTACTTC
.	TRBV7-9	TRBJ2-7	.	CASSMLTGDPEQYF	TGTGCCAGCAGCATGCTTACGGGAGACCCCGAGCAGTACTTC
.	TRBV7-8	TRBJ2-3	few	CASSAREMADTQYF	TGTGCCAGCAGCGCCAGGGAAATGGCAGATACGCAGTATTTT
TRBD2	TRBV7-9	TRBJ2-1	.	CASSPGGRGNEQFF	TGTGCCAGCAGCCCGGGGGGGCGCGGAAATGAGCAGTTCTTC
.	TRBV7-9	TRBJ2-3	.	CASSLAPTDTQYF	TGTGCCAGCAGCTTGGCCCCCACAGATACGCAGTATTTT
TRBD1	TRBV7-9	TRBJ2-1	once	CASSRQGRTVSGNEQFF	TGTGCCAGCAGCAGACAGGGAAGAACGGTTTCAGGCAATGAGCAGTTCTTC
TRBD1	TRBV10-3	TRBJ1-5	.	CATSGGQAGNQPQHF	TGTGCCACCTCAGGGGGACAGGCGGGCAATCAGCCCCAGCATTTT
TRBD1	TRBV2	TRBJ2-5	.	CASSYRGVETQYF	TGTGCCAGCAGTTACAGGGGAGTTGAGACCCAGTACTTC
.	TRBV18	TRBJ2-7	once	CASSPTAEAYEQYF	TGTGCCAGCTCACCGACGGCCGAGGCCTACGAGCAGTACTTC
.	TRBV13	TRBJ2-7	.	CASSLTGVGEQYF	TGTGCCAGCAGCTTGACCGGGGTCGGAGAGCAGTACTTC
.	TRBV4-2	TRBJ1-1	once	CASSQQGGMNTEAFF	TGTGCCAGCAGCCAACAGGGAGGGATGAACACTGAAGCTTTCTTT
TRBD2	TRBV2	TRBJ2-3	few	CASLSGRADTQYF	TGTGCCAGCCTAAGCGGGAGGGCAGATACGCAGTATTTT
TRBD2	TRBV7-2	TRBJ2-1	few	CASSPFGGGSYNEQFF	TGTGCCAGCAGCCCATTCGGGGGGGGCTCCTACAATGAGCAGTTCTTC
TRBD2	TRBV6-1	TRBJ2-3	.	CASSAGLAGTDTQYF	TGTGCCAGCAGCGCTGGACTAGCGGGCACAGATACGCAGTATTTT
.	TRBV21-1	TRBJ1-6	.	CASSHRDRVNNSPLHF	TGTGCCAGCAGCCACCGGGACAGGGTTAATAATTCACCCCTCCACTTT
TRBD2	TRBV19	TRBJ2-5	.	CASTRTSGSAQETQYF	TGTGCCAGTACCCGGACTAGCGGGAGCGCCCAAGAGACCCAGTACTTC
.	TRBV30	TRBJ2-4	.	CAWEEQNIQYF	TGTGCCTGGGAGGAACAAAACATTCAGTACTTC
TRBD1	TRBV7-2	TRBJ1-2	few	CASSSRQGSYGYTF	TGTGCCAGCAGCTCCCGACAGGGGAGCTATGGCTACACCTTC
.	TRBV5-4	TRBJ2-5	.	CASSLAKGSLETQYF	TGTGCCAGCAGCCTCGCAAAGGGGTCATTGGAGACCCAGTACTTC
.	TRBV2	TRBJ1-1	.	CASSPNTEAFF	TGTGCCAGCAGTCCCAATACAGAAGCTTTCTTT
TRBD1	TRBV19	TRBJ1-5	.	CASSIDRDQPQHF	TGTGCCAGTAGTATCGACAGGGATCAGCCCCAGCATTTT
.	TRBV7-9	TRBJ2-5	.	CASSLQSVYDSLFTKTQYF	TGTGCCAGCAGCTTACAGTCGGTCTATGACAGCCTATTTACGAAGACCCAGTACTTC
.	TRBV18	TRBJ2-7	once	CASSPRDSREQYF	TGTGCCAGCTCACCAAGAGACAGCCGCGAGCAGTACTTC
TRBD2	TRBV7-8	TRBJ2-1	few	CASSKAGSSYNEQFF	TGTGCCAGCAGCAAAGCGGGGAGCTCCTACAATGAGCAGTTCTTC
.	TRBV30	TRBJ1-5	.	CAWSADVGDNQPQHF	TGTGCCTGGAGTGCGGACGTAGGGGATAATCAGCCCCAGCATTTT
TRBD2	TRBV20-1	TRBJ2-7	.	CSAAGGYEQYF	TGCAGTGCGGCGGGGGGATACGAGCAGTACTTC
.	TRBV9	TRBJ2-2	.	CASSVQNTGELFF	TGTGCCAGCAGCGTACAGAACACCGGGGAGCTGTTTTTT
TRBD1	TRBV6-1	TRBJ1-2	.	CASTDRVYGYTF	TGTGCCAGCACCGACAGGGTCTATGGCTACACCTTC
.	TRBV7-9	TRBJ1-6	few	CASSDFGGIYNSPLHF	TGTGCCAGCAGTGATTTTGGGGGGATCTATAATTCACCCCTCCACTTT
.	TRBV11-3	TRBJ2-5	once	CASSQSTGGQETQYF	TGTGCCAGCAGCCAATCGACTGGCGGGCAAGAGACCCAGTACTTC
TRBD1	TRBV7-9	TRBJ2-1	once	CASSSPGTGVGNEQFF	TGTGCCAGCAGCTCCCCCGGGACAGGGGTGGGGAATGAGCAGTTCTTC
TRBD1	TRBV30	TRBJ1-6	few	CAWSVPGGDSPLHF	TGTGCCTGGAGTGTACCAGGGGGCGATTCACCCCTCCACTTT
.	TRBV4-3	TRBJ1-2	few	CASSQDLVRGDYGYTF	TGCGCCAGCAGCCAAGATTTGGTCAGGGGAGACTATGGCTACACCTTC
.	TRBV19	TRBJ2-2	.	CASSRARENTGELFF	TGTGCCAGTAGTAGGGCCCGAGAGAACACCGGGGAGCTGTTTTTT
TRBD2	TRBV6-5	TRBJ2-7	.	CASSYSRLASSYEQYF	TGTGCCAGCAGTTACTCGCGACTAGCGTCAAGCTACGAGCAGTACTTC
.	TRBV6-5	TRBJ1-2	.	CASSYGAGNYGYTF	TGTGCCAGCAGTTACGGTGCGGGGAACTATGGCTACACCTTC
.	TRBV4-3	TRBJ1-1	.	CASSQDSWVTEAFF	TGCGCCAGCAGCCAAGATAGCTGGGTCACTGAAGCTTTCTTT
.	TRBV7-2	TRBJ2-7	.	CASSPRSYEQYF	TGTGCCAGCAGCCCGCGTTCCTACGAGCAGTACTTC
.	TRBV6-1	TRBJ2-7	few	CASSEPGHLNEQYF	TGTGCCAGCAGTGAACCGGGACATTTAAACGAGCAGTACTTC
TRBD1	TRBV5-6	TRBJ2-7	.	CASSLAPLRQGTSYEQYF	TGTGCCAGCAGCTTGGCTCCACTGCGACAGGGCACTTCCTACGAGCAGTACTTC
TRBD1	TRBV25-1	TRBJ1-2	.	CASSGSSRTGGYRDGYTF	TGTGCCAGCAGTGGGAGCTCACGGACAGGGGGCTATAGAGATGGCTACACCTTC
TRBD1	TRBV11-3	TRBJ1-2	.	CASSFVGRDRPENRGYGYTF	TGTGCCAGCAGCTTTGTTGGGCGGGACAGGCCGGAAAATAGGGGCTATGGCTACACCTTC
.	TRBV19	TRBJ1-1	.	CASSTLDSINTEAFF	TGTGCCAGTAGTACCCTGGACAGTATCAACACTGAAGCTTTCTTT
.	TRBV6-1	TRBJ1-1	.	CASRERAPTEAFF	TGTGCCAGCAGGGAGAGGGCTCCCACTGAAGCTTTCTTT
TRBD2	TRBV11-2	TRBJ2-7	once	CASSSPPTPGLAFF	TGTGCCAGCAGCTCTCCACCAACTCCGGGACTAGCGTTCTTC
TRBD2	TRBV30	TRBJ2-1	.	CAAKTAGAGGVRFF	TGTGCCGCAAAGACAGCCGGGGCCGGGGGGGTTCGGTTCTTC